Following are 12 T cell receptor beta chains from one sample sequenced in a study of blood T cell repertoires in COVID-19. Repertoires were generated with immunoSEQ multiplex PCR, while TCRdb's copy carries only in-frame clones and drops some. Of approximately 270,000 clones in the sample, around 93% were seen once. The sample comprised PBMCs or T cells enriched from blood (not recorded which). These receptor sequences come from a human donor in a cohort exposed to, infected with or recovered from COVID-19 (not recorded which). The donor label of this sample is uncertain.

This clone is a singleton in its sample. The chain joins TRBV25-1 to TRBJ1-1; tentatively, D is TRBD1 (6 bases). Trimming shortened V by 3 bases and J by 4 bases, and 6 bases separated the two germline ends. The CDR3 is 12 amino acids. Germline CDR1 is MGHDK and CDR2 is SYGVNS. The CDR3 nucleotides read TGTGCCAGCAGTGACAGGGGCACTGAAGCTTTCTTT. This codes for CASSDRGTEAFF.

The rearrangement joins TRBV2 to TRBJ2-3; 10 bases agree with TRBD2. The V gene end was trimmed by 6 bases and the J gene end by 3 bases; junction bases not matched to a gene: 9. This CDR3 contains 16 residues. The germline V gene has CDR1 SNHLY and CDR2 FYNNEI. As DNA, the CDR3 is TGTGCCAGCAGACTCGGTAGCGGGGGGTTTACAGATACGCAGTATTTT. Residues: CASRLGSGGFTDTQYF.

The chain recombines TRBV24-1 with TRBJ2-5; TRBD1 is a possible D gene (5 bases). Trimming took 8 bases from V and 0 from J, leaving 12 bases between them. Germline CDR1 is KGHDR and CDR2 is SFDVKD. The CDR3 is made up of 14 amino acids. The CDR3 spells CATNRLPYQETQYF. The CDR3 bases are TGTGCCACCAACAGGTTACCGTACCAAGAGACCCAGTACTTC.

The chain recombines TRBV29-1 with TRBJ1-6, with 7 bases matching TRBD1. Per the germline V gene, CDR1 is SQVTM and CDR2 is ANQGSEA. The V gene end was trimmed by 4 bases and the J gene end by 7 bases; junction bases not matched to a gene: 4. The CDR3 is 13 amino acids. CDR3 coding DNA: TGCAGCGTTGGCGGGACAGCAAATTCACCCCTCCACTTT. This encodes CSVGGTANSPLHF.

The chain uses TRBV7-9 and TRBJ1-1; 7 positions agree with TRBD1. CDR1 and CDR2 (germline): SEHNR, FQNEAQ (reference sequence). The CDR3 has 16 residues. After removal of 4 bases from V and 0 bases from J, the junction contained 8 bases not matched to a gene. CDR3 coding DNA: TGTGCCAGCAGCTCACAGGGGCAATTAATGAACACTGAAGCTTTCTTT. It encodes CASSSQGQLMNTEAFF. The full variable domain, completed using reference TRBV7-9 and TRBJ1-1, is DTGVSQNPRHKITKRGQNVTFRCDPISEHNRLYWYRQTLGQGPEFLTYFQNEAQLEKSRLLSDRFSAERPKGSFSTLEIQRTEQGDSAMYLCASSSQGQLMNTEAFFGQGTRLTVV.

The V call is TRBV7-8, the J call TRBJ1-1; 8 nucleotides match TRBD1. V lost 5 bases, J lost 4 bases, and 6 bases stayed unmatched. Per the germline V gene, CDR1 is SGHVS and CDR2 is FQNEAQ. The CDR3 contains 14 residues. CDR3 coding DNA: TGTGCCAGCAGCCCCTGGACAGGGCCCACTGAAGCTTTCTTT. It encodes CASSPWTGPTEAFF.

This chain uses TRBV27 with TRBJ1-1; unclear D gene. CDR1 and CDR2 (germline): MNHEY, SMNVEV (reference sequence). Deletions cut 6 bases from V and 2 bases from J, with 7 bases between. This CDR3 has 12 amino acids. The CDR3 protein is CASRQINTEAFF. The CDR3 DNA follows: TGTGCCAGCAGACAAATAAACACTGAAGCTTTCTTT.

The chain employs TRBV15 and TRBJ2-7; the match to TRBD1 covers 10 bases. V trimming: 3 bases; J trimming: 4 bases; junction bases outside the gene matches: 9. The CDR3 runs 16 residues. In germline, CDR1 is LNHNV, CDR2 YYDKDF (reference sequence). The CDR3 spells CATSSDPDRGMYEQYF. CDR3 coding DNA: TGTGCCACCAGCAGCGACCCGGACAGGGGGATGTACGAGCAGTACTTC.

This clone was recorded only once. CDR3 in amino acids: CASSLAPTGGGNTIYF. For the CDR3, the DNA is TGTGCCAGCAGCTTAGCCCCGACAGGGGGGGGAAACACCATATATTTT. The chain is built from TRBV7-2 and TRBJ1-3, with TRBD1 matching 9 bases. Germline V gives CDR1 SGHTA, CDR2 FQGNSA. The ends lost 0 bases at V and 4 bases at J; junction bases unmatched: 4. The CDR3 contains 16 residues.

This chain connects TRBV13 to TRBJ2-7; 10 bases are a match to TRBD2. The CDR3 is made up of 17 amino acids. Germline assignment: CDR1 PRHDT and CDR2 FYEKMQ (reference sequence). J was trimmed by 3 bases and V by 0 bases; bases with no gene match: 8. In nucleotides, the CDR3 is TGTGCCAGCAGCTTAGGCCTCGGGCTAGCGGGGGACTACGAGCAGTACTTC. Translated: CASSLGLGLAGDYEQYF.

This clone was found a few times. The genes are TRBV5-5 and TRBJ1-2; D may be TRBD1 (5 bases). Germline V gives CDR1 SGHKS, CDR2 YYEKEE (reference sequence). The CDR3 runs to 16 residues. The V end was cut by 1 base, the J end by 0 bases, with 13 bases between. The CDR3 DNA reads as TGTGCCAGCAGCTTGTTCTCGGACACCACTAACTATGGCTACACCTTC. Translation gives CASSLFSDTTNYGYTF.

This clone was seen once. V and J are TRBV4-1 and TRBJ2-5; possibly TRBD1 for D (7 bases). Per germline, CDR1 MGHRA and CDR2 YSYEKL. The CDR3 extends over 16 amino acids. The germline V and J ends were trimmed by 0 bases and 1 base, with 12 bases remaining between them. The CDR3 sequence is CASSQDPGGSQETQYF. CDR3 bases: TGCGCCAGCAGCCAAGATCCAGGGGGGTCCCAAGAGACCCAGTACTTC.